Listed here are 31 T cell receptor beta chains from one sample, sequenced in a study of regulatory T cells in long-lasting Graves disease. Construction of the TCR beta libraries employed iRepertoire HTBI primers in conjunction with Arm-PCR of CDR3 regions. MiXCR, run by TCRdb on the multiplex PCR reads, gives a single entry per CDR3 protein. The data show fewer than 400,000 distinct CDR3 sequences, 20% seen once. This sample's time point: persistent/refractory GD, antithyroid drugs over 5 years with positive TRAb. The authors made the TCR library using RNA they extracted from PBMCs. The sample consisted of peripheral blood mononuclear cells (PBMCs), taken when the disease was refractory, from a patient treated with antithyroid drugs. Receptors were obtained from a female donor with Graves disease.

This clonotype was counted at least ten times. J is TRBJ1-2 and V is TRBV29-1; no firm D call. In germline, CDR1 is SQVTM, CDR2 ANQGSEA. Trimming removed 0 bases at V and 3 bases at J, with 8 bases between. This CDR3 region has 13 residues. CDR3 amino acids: CSVEDPHHYGYTF. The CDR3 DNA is TGCAGCGTTGAAGATCCACACCACTATGGCTACACCTTC.

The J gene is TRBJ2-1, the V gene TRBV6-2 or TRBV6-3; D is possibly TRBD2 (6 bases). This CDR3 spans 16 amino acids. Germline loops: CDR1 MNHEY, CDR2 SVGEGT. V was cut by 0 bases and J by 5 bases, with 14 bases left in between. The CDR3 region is CASSYSASRRDNEQFF. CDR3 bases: TGTGCCAGCAGTTACTCCGCGTCGCGGAGGGACAATGAGCAGTTCTTC.

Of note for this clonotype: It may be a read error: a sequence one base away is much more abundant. The CDR3 reads CASSYSTWESAGELFF. The DNA for the CDR3 is TGTGCCAGCAGTTACTCGACGTGGGAGAGCGCCGGGGAGCTGTTTTTT. V and J are TRBV6-6 and TRBJ2-2; TRBD2 might be the D (5 bases). V shed 0 bases and J shed 6 bases, with 14 bases lying between them. CDR1 is MNHNY and CDR2 is SVGAGI in the germline V gene (reference sequence). There are 16 residues in the CDR3.

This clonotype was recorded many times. The CDR3 DNA follows: TGTGCCAGCAGTGAAGGGGACAGGGGCCCCACAGATACGCAGTATTTT. This translates into CASSEGDRGPTDTQYF. The V call is TRBV6-1, the J call TRBJ2-3, with 10 bases matching TRBD1. Germline CDR1 reads MNHNS; CDR2 reads SASEGT. The V segment lost 1 base and the J segment 2 bases; nucleotides outside the gene matches: 3. The CDR3 sequence is 16 residues long.

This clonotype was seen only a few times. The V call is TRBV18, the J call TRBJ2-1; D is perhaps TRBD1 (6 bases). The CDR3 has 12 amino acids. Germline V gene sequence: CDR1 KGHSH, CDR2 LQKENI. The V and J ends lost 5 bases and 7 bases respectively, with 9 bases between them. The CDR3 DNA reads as TGTGCCAGCTCAACAGGGAATAATGAGCAGTTCTTC. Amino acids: CASSTGNNEQFF.

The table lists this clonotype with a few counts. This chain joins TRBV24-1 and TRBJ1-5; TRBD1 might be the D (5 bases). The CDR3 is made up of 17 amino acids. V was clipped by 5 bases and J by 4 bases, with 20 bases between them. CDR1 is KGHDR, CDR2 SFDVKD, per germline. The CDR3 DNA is TGTGCCACCAGTGGAGGAGGGGCAGGGATCGGAAATCAGCCCCAGCATTTT. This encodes CATSGGGAGIGNQPQHF.

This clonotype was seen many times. The DNA for the CDR3 is TGTGCCAGCATGTCACAGGGGGGATACGAGCAGTACTTC. This gives the protein CASMSQGGYEQYF. The rearrangement uses TRBV28 and TRBJ2-7; the match to TRBD1 covers 8 bases. This CDR3 comprises 13 residues. Per the germline V gene, CDR1 is MDHEN and CDR2 is SYDVKM. The junction had 6 bases not matched to a gene; V was cut back by 7 bases and J by 4 bases.

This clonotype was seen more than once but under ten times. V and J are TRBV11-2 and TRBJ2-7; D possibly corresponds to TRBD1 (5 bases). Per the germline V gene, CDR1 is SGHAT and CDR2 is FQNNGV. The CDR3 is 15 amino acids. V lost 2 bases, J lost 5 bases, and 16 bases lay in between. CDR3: CASSLTQVFPNEQYF. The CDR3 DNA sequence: TGTGCCAGCAGCTTAACACAGGTGTTTCCCAACGAGCAGTACTTC.

In nucleotides, the CDR3 is TGTGCCAGCTCATTTCATAGCAATCAGCCCCAGCATTTT. Translated, it gives CASSFHSNQPQHF. This chain connects TRBV18 to TRBJ1-5; D gene ambiguous. The CDR3 loop spans 13 amino acids. Trimming stripped 5 bases from V and 0 bases from J, with 5 bases between. Germline V gives CDR1 KGHSH, CDR2 LQKENI.

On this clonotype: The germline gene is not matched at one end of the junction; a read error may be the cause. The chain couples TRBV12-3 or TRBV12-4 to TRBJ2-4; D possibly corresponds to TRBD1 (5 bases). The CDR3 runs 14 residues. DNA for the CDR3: TGTGCCAGCAGTCCTTATGGGGCCAAAACCATTCAGTACTTC. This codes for CASSPYGAKTIQYF.

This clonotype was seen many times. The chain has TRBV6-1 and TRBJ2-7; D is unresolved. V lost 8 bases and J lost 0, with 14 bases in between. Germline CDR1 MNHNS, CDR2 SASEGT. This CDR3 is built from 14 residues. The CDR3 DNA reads TGTGCCAGCCGGAACGTGAAAAACTCCTACGAGCAGTACTTC. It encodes CASRNVKNSYEQYF.

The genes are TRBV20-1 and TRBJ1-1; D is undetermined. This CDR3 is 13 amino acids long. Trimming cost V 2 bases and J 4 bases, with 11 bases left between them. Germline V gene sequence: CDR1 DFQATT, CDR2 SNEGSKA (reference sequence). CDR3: CSARIPEATEAFF. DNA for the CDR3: TGCAGTGCTAGAATACCAGAAGCCACTGAAGCTTTCTTT.

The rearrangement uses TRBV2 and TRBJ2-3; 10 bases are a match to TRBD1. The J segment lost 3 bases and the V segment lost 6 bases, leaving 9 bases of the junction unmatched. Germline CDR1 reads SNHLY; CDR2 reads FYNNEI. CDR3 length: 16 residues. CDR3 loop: CASSTRTGGGTDTQYF. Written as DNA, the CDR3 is TGTGCCAGCAGCACCCGGACAGGGGGAGGGACAGATACGCAGTATTTT.

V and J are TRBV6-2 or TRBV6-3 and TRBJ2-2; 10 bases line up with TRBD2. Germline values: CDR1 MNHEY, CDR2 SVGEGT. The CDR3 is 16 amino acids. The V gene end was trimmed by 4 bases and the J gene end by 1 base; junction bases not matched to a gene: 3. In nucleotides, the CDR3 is TGTGCCAGCAGTTTGGGACTAGCGCTGAACACCGGGGAGCTGTTTTTT. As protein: CASSLGLALNTGELFF.

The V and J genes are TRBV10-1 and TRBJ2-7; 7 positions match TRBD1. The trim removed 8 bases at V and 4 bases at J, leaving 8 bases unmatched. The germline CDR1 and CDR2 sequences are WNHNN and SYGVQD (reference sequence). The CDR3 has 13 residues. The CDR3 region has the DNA TGCGCCAGCTCCAGGGGGATGGGATACGAGCAGTACTTC. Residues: CASSRGMGYEQYF.

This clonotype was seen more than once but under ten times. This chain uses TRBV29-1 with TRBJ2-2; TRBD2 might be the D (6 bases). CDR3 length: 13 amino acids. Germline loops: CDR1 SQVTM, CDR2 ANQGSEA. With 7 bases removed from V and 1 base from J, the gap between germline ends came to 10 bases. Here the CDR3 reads CSATGENTGELFF. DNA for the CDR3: TGCAGCGCCACGGGAGAGAACACCGGGGAGCTGTTTTTT.

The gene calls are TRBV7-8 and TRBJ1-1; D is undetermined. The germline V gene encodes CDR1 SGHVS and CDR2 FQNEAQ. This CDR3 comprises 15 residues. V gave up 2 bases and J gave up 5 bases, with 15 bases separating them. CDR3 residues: CASSLNLIGWTEAFF. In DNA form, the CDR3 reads TGTGCCAGCAGCTTAAATTTAATCGGTTGGACTGAAGCTTTCTTT.

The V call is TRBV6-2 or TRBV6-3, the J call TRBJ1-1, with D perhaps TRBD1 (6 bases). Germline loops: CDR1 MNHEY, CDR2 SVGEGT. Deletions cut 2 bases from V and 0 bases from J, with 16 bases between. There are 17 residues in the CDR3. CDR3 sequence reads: CASSYGGTQALNTEAFF. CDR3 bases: TGTGCCAGCAGTTACGGCGGGACACAGGCTCTGAACACTGAAGCTTTCTTT.

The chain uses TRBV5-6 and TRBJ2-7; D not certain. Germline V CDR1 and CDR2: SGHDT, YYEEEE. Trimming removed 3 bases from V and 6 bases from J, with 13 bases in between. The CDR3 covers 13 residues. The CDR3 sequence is CASSYGPYVEQYF. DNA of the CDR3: TGTGCCAGCAGCTATGGACCCTACGTCGAGCAGTACTTC. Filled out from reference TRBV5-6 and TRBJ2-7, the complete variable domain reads DAGVTQSPTHLIKTRGQQVTLRCSPKSGHDTVSWYQQALGQGPQFIFQYYEEEERQRGNFPDRFSGHQFPNYSSELNVNALLLGDSALYLCASSYGPYVEQYFGPGTRLTVT.

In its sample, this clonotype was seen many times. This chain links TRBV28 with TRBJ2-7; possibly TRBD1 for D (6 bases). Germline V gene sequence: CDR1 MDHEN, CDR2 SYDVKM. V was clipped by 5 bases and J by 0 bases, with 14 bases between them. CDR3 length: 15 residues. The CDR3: CASSPTGTRSYEQYF. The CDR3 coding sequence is TGTGCCAGCAGTCCAACAGGGACCCGCTCCTACGAGCAGTACTTC.

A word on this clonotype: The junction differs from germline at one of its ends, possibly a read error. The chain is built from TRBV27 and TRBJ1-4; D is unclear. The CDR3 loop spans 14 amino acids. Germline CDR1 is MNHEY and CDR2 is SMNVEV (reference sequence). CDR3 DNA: TGTGCCAGCGGTTTAATAGGGTCTGATGAAAAACTGTTTTTT. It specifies CASGLIGSDEKLFF.

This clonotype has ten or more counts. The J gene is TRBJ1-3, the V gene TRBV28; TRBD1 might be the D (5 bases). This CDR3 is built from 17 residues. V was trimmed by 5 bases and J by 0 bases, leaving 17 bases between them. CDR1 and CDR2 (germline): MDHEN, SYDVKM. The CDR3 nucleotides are TGTGCCAGCAGTGCGCGCGTAACAGGAAGCTCTGGAAACACCATATATTTT. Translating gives CASSARVTGSSGNTIYF.

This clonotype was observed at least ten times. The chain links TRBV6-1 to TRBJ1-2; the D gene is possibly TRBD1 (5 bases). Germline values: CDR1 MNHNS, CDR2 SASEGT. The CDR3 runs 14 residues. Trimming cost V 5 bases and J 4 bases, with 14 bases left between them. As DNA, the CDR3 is TGTGCCAGCAGTCGATCCTTGGGGGGCTATGGCTACACCTTC. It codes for CASSRSLGGYGYTF.

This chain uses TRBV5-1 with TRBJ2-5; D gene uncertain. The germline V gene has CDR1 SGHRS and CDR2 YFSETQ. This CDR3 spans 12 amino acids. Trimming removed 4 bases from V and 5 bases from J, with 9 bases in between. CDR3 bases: TGCGCCAGCAGCGATGACTGGGAGACCCAGTACTTC. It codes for CASSDDWETQYF.

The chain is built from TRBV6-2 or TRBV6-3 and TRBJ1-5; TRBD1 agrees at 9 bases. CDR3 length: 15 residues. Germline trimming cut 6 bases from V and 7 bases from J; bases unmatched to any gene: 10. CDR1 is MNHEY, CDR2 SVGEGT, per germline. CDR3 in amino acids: CASRPGTGTSQPQHF. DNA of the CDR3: TGTGCCAGCAGACCCGGGACAGGGACGAGCCAGCCCCAGCATTTT.

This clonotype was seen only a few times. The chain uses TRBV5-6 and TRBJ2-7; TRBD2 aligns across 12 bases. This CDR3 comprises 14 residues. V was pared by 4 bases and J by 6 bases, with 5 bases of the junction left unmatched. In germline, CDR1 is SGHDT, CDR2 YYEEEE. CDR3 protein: CASSQAGLAGEQYF. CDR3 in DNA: TGTGCCAGCAGCCAGGCGGGACTAGCGGGCGAGCAGTACTTC.

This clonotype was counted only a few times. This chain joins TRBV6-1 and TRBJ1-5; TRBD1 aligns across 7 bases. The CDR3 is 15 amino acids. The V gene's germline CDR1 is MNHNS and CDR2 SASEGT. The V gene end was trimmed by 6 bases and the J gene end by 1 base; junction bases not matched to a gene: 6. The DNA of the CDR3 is TGTGCCAGCAGCTCTGACAGGGCAAGCAATCAGCCCCAGCATTTT. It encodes CASSSDRASNQPQHF.

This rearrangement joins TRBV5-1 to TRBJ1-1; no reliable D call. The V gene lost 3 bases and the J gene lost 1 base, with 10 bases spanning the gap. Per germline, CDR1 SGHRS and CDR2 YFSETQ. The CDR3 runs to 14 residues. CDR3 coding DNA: TGCGCCAGCAGCTGGGTGGGTAAGAACACTGAAGCTTTCTTT. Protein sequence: CASSWVGKNTEAFF.

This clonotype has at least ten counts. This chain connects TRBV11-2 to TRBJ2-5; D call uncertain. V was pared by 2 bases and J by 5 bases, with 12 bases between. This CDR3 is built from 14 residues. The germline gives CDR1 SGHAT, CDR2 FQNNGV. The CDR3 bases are TGTGCCAGCAGCTTAACACCCTTTGGGGAGACCCAGTACTTC. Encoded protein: CASSLTPFGETQYF.

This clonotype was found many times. The CDR3 region has the DNA TGTGCCAGCAGCTTAGTCACGGGGGGCGTAGAGACCCAGTACTTC. Translated: CASSLVTGGVETQYF. V usage is TRBV7-2 and J usage is TRBJ2-5; TRBD2 is a possible D gene (7 bases). The CDR3 has 15 residues. The V end was cut by 1 base, the J end by 4 bases, with 13 bases between. Germline CDR1 and CDR2: SGHTA and FQGNSA.

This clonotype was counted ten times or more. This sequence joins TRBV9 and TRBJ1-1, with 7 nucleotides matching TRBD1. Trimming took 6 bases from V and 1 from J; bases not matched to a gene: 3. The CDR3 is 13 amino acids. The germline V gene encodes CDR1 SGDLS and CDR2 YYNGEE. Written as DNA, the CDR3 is TGTGCCAGCACCAGGGGGACGAACACTGAAGCTTTCTTT. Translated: CASTRGTNTEAFF.